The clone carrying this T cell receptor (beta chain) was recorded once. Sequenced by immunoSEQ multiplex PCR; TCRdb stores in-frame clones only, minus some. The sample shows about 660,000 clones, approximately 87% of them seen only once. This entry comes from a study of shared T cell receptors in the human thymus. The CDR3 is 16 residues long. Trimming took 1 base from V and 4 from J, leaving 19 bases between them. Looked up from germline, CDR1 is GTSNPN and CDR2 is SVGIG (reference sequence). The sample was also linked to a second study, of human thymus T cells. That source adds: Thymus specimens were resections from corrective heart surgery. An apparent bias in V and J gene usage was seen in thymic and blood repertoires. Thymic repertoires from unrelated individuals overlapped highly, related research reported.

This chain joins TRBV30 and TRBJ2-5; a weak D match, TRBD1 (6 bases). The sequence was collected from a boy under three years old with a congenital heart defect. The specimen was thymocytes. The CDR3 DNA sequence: TGTGCCTGGAGTGGGGGGCCCAATTGGGCGGGAGAGACCCAGTACTTC. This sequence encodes CAWSGGPNWAGETQYF. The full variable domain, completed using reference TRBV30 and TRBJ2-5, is SQTIHQWPATLVQPVGSPLSLECTVEGTSNPNLYWYRQAAGRGLQLLFYSVGIGQISSEVPQNLSASRPQDRQFILSSKKLLLSDSGFYLCAWSGGPNWAGETQYFGPGTRLLVL.